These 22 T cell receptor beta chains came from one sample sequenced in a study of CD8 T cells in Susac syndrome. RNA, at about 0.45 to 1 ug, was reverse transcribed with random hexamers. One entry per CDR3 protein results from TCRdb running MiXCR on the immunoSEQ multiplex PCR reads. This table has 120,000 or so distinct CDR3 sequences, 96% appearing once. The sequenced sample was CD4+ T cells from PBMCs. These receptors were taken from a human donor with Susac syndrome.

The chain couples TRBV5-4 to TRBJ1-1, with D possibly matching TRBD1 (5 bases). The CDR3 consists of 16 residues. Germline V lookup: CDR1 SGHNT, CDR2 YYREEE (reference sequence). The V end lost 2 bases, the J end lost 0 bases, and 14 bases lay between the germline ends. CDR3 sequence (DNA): TGTGCCAGCAGCTTCCCGGGACCTCCGATGAACACTGAAGCTTTCTTT. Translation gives CASSFPGPPMNTEAFF.

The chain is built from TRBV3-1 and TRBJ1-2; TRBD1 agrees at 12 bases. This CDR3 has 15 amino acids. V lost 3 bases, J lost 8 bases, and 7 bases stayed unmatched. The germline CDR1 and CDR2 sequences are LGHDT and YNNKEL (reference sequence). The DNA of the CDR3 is TGTGCCAGCAGCCATTCCCCGGGACAGGGGGCCGGCTACACCTTC. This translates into CASSHSPGQGAGYTF. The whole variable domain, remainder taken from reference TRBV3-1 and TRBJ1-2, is DTAVSQTPKYLVTQMGNDKSIKCEQNLGHDTMYWYKQDSKKFLKIMFSYNNKELIINETVPNRFSPKSPDKAHLNLHINSLELGDSAVYFCASSHSPGQGAGYTFGSGTRLTVV.

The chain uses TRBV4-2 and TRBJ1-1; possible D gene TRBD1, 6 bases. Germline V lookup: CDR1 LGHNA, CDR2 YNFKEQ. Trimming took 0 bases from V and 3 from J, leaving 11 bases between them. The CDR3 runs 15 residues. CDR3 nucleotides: TGTGCCAGCAGCCAAGATCCCCAGGGGCACACTGAAGCTTTCTTT. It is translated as CASSQDPQGHTEAFF.

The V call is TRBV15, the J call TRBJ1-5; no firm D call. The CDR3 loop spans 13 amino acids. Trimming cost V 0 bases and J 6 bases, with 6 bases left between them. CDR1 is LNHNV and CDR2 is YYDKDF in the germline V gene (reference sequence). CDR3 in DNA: TGTGCCACCAGCAGAGACCCGTCTCAGCCCCAGCATTTT. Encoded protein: CATSRDPSQPQHF.

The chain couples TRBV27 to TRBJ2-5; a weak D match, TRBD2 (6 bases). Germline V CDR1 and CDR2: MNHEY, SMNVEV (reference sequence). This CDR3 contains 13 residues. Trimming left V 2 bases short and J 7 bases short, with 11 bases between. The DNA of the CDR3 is TGTGCCAGCAGTTTAAATAGGGGAGGGACCCAGTACTTC. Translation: CASSLNRGGTQYF.

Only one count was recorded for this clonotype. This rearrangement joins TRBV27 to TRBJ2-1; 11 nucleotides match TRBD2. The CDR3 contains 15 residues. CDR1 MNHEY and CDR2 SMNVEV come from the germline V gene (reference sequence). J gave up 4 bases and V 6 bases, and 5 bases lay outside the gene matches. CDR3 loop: CASRLAGVLYNEQFF. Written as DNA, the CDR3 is TGTGCCAGCAGACTAGCGGGAGTGCTTTACAATGAGCAGTTCTTC.

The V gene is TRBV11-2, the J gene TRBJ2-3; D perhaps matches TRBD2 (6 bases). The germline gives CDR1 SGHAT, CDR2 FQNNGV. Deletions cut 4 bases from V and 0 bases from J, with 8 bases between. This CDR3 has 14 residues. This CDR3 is CASSSTRSTDTQYF. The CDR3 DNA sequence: TGTGCCAGCAGCTCGACTAGAAGCACAGATACGCAGTATTTT.

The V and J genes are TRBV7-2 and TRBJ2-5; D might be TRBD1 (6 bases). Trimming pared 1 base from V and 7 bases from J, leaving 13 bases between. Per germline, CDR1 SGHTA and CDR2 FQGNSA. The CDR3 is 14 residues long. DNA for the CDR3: TGTGCCAGCAGCTTAGGGACAGCCCGGGGGACCCAGTACTTC. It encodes CASSLGTARGTQYF.

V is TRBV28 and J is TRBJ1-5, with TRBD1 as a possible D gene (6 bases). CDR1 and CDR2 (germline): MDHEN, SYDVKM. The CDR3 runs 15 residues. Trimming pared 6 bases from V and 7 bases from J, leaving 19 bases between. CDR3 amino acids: CASRSDRRGGQPQHF. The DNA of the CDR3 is TGTGCCAGCAGGTCGGACAGAAGAGGGGGACAGCCCCAGCATTTT.

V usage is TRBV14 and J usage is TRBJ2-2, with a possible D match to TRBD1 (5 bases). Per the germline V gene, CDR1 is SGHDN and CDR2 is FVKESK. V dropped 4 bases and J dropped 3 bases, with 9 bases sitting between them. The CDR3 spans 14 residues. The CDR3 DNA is TGTGCCAGCAGCCGGACACTTTACACCGGGGAGCTGTTTTTT. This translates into CASSRTLYTGELFF. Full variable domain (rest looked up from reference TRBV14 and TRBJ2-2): EAGVTQFPSHSVIEKGQTVTLRCDPISGHDNLYWYRRVMGKEIKFLLHFVKESKQDESGMPNNRFLAERTGGTYSTLKVQPAELEDSGVYFCASSRTLYTGELFFGEGSRLTVL.

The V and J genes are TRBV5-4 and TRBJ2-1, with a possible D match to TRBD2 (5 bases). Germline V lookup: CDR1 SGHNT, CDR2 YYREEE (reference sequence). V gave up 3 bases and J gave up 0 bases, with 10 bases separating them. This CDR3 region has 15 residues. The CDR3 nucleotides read TGTGCCAGCAGCTCAGAGGGTATCTCCTACAATGAGCAGTTCTTC. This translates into CASSSEGISYNEQFF.

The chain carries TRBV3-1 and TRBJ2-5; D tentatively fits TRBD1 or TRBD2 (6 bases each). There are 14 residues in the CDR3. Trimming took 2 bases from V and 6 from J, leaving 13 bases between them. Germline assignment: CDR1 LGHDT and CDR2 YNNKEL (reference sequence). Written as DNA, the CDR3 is TGTGCCAGCAGCCAAAACGGGGGCCGTCAGACCCAGTACTTC. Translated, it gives CASSQNGGRQTQYF.

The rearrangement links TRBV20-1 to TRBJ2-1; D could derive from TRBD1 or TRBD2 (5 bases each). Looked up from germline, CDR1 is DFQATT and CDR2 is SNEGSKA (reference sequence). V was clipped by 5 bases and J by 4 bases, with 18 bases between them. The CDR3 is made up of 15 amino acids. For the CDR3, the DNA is TGCAGTGCTTCGGGGACCGATATTCATTACAATGAGCAGTTCTTC. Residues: CSASGTDIHYNEQFF.

CDR3 sequence reads: CATSSQKSEQFF. CDR3 sequence (DNA): TGTGCCACCAGCAGTCAGAAAAGTGAGCAGTTCTTC. The gene calls are TRBV15 and TRBJ2-1, with D unresolved. The CDR3 is 12 amino acids. Germline V gene lookup returns CDR1 LNHNV and CDR2 YYDKDF (reference sequence). Trimming left V 3 bases short and J 9 bases short, with 9 bases between.

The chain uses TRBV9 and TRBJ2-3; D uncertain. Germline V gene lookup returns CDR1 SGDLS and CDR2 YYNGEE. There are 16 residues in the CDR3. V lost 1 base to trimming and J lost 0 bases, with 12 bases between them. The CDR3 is CASSVINSRSTDTQYF. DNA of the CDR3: TGTGCCAGCAGCGTAATAAACAGCAGAAGCACAGATACGCAGTATTTT.

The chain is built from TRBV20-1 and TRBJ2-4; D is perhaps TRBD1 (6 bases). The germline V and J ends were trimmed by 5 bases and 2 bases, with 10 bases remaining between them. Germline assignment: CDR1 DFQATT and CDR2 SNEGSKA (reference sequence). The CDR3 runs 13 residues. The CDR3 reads CSASGQTKNIQYF. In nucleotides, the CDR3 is TGCAGTGCTTCCGGACAGACCAAAAACATTCAGTACTTC.

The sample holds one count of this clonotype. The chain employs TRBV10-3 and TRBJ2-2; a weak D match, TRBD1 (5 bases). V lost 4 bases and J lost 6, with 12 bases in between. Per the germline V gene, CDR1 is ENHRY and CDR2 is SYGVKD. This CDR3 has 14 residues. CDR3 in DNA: TGTGCCATCAGTGGAAGGGGATCGTCCGGGGAGCTGTTTTTT. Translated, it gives CAISGRGSSGELFF.

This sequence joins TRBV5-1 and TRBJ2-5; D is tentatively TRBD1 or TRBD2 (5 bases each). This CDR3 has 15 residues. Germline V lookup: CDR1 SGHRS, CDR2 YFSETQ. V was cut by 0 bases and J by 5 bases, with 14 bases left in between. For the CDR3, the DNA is TGCGCCAGCAGCTTGGTAACGGGGCCCCGGGAGACCCAGTACTTC. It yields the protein CASSLVTGPRETQYF. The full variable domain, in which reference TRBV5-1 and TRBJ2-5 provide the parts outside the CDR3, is KAGVTQTPRYLIKTRGQQVTLSCSPISGHRSVSWYQQTPGQGLQFLFEYFSETQRNKGNFPGRFSGRQFSNSRSEMNVSTLELGDSALYLCASSLVTGPRETQYFGPGTRLLVL.

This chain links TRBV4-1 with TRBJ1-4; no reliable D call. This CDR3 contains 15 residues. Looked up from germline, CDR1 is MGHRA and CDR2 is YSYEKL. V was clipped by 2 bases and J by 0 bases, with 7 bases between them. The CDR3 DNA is TGCGCCAGCAGCCAAAACAGCGCAACTAATGAAAAACTGTTTTTT. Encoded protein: CASSQNSATNEKLFF.

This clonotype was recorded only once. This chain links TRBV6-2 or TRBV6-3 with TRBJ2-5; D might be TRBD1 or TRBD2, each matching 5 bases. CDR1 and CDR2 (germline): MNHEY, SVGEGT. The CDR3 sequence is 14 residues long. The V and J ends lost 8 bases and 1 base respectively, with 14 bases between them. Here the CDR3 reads CASSRGGTQETQYF. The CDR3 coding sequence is TGTGCCAGCTCGAGAGGTGGGACCCAAGAGACCCAGTACTTC.

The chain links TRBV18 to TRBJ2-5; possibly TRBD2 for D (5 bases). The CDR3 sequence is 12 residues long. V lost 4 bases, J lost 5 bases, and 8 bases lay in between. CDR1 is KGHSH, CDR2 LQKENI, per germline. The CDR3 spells CASSRVAETQYF. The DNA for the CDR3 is TGTGCCAGCTCACGGGTAGCGGAGACCCAGTACTTC.

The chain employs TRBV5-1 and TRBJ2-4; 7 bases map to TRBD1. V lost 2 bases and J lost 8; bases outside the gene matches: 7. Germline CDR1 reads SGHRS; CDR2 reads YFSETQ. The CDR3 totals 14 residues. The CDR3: CASSFGQESDIQYF. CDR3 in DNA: TGCGCCAGCAGCTTTGGACAGGAGAGTGACATTCAGTACTTC.